Following are 5 T cell receptor beta chains from one sample sequenced in a study of cytomegalovirus exposure and HLA in healthy donors (dated by TCRdb to 2015 to 2018). Libraries were made using the immunoSEQ multiplex PCR assay. For the multiplex PCR, a mixture combining 60 forward primers for TCR Vbeta segments and 13 reverse primers for TCR Jbeta segments was used. Here the immuneACCESS table is served through TCRdb, limited to in-frame sequences with V and J called. Missing clones are a known gap in these copies; in checked studies unresolved V genes cover under half, and the rest lacks a known reason. This sample lists over 100,000 clones; 75% to 80% were detected once. 2.5% to 3.5% of the sample is in the top ten clones. Sequenced: PBMCs. These receptors were taken from a woman in her thirties in good health and CMV-seropositive.

V and J are TRBV2 and TRBJ1-2; 7 bases match TRBD1. J was trimmed by 5 bases and V by 7 bases; bases with no gene match: 28. Germline V gene sequence: CDR1 SNHLY, CDR2 FYNNEI. The CDR3 runs to 20 residues. The CDR3 region is CASTATGFDRELILRYGYTF. CDR3 bases: TGTGCCAGCACCGCTACGGGGTTTGACAGGGAGTTAATTCTTCGATATGGCTACACCTTC.

The chain uses TRBV5-1 and TRBJ1-6; D gene unclear. In germline, CDR1 is SGHRS, CDR2 YFSETQ. The CDR3 covers 13 residues. Trimming shortened V by 0 bases and J by 14 bases, and 12 bases separated the two germline ends. CDR3 coding DNA: TGCGCCAGCAGCTTGGCCTTGAGCTCATCCCTCCACTTT. This codes for CASSLALSSSLHF.

V usage is TRBV5-4 and J usage is TRBJ2-1; D uncertain. V lost 2 bases to trimming and J lost 6 bases, with 9 bases between them. The CDR3 has 13 residues. Germline-derived CDR1 and CDR2 are SGHNT and YYREEE (reference sequence). This chain's CDR3 is CASSFSSSNEQFF. CDR3 in DNA: TGTGCCAGCAGCTTTTCGTCGAGCAATGAGCAGTTCTTC.

This chain connects TRBV7-6 to TRBJ1-6; 8 nucleotides match TRBD1. The J segment lost 11 bases and the V segment lost 5 bases, leaving 5 bases of the junction unmatched. This CDR3 is 13 amino acids long. Germline CDR1 SGHVS, CDR2 FNYEAQ. The CDR3 sequence: CASSLYRGTPLHF. For the CDR3, the DNA is TGTGCCAGCAGCCTCTACAGGGGGACACCCCTCCACTTT.

The chain links TRBV5-5 to TRBJ2-5; 7 bases are shared with TRBD2. CDR3 length: 13 residues. V lost 1 base, J lost 5 bases, and 2 bases stayed unmatched. Germline V gene lookup returns CDR1 SGHKS and CDR2 YYEKEE (reference sequence). The CDR3 coding sequence is TGTGCCAGCAGCTTGCTGCGGGGGGAGACCCAGTACTTC. It codes for CASSLLRGETQYF.